The clone carrying this TCR beta chain has at least ten counts. Its antigen is currently unknown. The sample originates from a study of T cells in Graves' hyperthyroidism and ophthalmopathy. General study results and limits: Blood shared most expanded thyroid clonotypes above 0.001. Ophthalmopathy onset followed model prediction by a median about six months.

The length of the CDR3 is 14 residues. The V gene's germline CDR1 is DFQATT and CDR2 SNEGSKA (reference sequence). V was pared by 0 bases and J by 3 bases, with 11 bases between. Amplified TCR beta CDR3 regions came from RNA transcripts. HTBI primers were the set used in a first-round RT-PCR of the TCR CDR3. From the multiplex PCR reads, TCRdb called clonotypes with MiXCR, one entry per CDR3 protein. This sample has around 390,000 distinct CDR3 sequences, with roughly 14% found just once. The sample was blood. The source of this sequence is a woman in her 30s with Graves' ophthalmopathy. J is TRBJ1-1 and V is TRBV20-1; TRBD1 might be the D (5 bases). In DNA form, the CDR3 reads TGCAGTGCTAGAGAGCAGGGAGTCGACACTGAAGCTTTCTTT. The encoded protein is CSAREQGVDTEAFF.